This record concerns one T cell receptor (beta chain) sequence. Profiled with immunoSEQ multiplex PCR; TCRdb holds only in-frame clones, not every one. Counted here are tens of thousands of clones, roughly nine tenths occurring once; the ten biggest clones make up about 0.23%. The sample comes from a study of technical replicates of blood from a few donors. Per germline, CDR1 WSHSY and CDR2 SAAADI. Trimming took 5 bases from V and 2 from J; bases not matched to a gene: 1. CDR3 length equals 14 residues. The sample consisted of T cells isolated from PBMCs. The TCR sequence derives from a human donor in good health. This rearrangement joins TRBV10-2 to TRBJ2-3; TRBD2 aligns across 10 bases. The CDR3 protein is CASSLAGDTDTQYF. The CDR3 DNA reads as TGCGCCAGCAGTCTAGCGGGGGACACAGATACGCAGTATTTT.